This T cell receptor (beta chain) was recovered during a study of T cell changes during pregnancy in multiple sclerosis. The V and J ends lost 7 bases and 4 bases, in that order; junction bases with no gene match: 7. Germline lookup yields CDR1 MNHNS and CDR2 SASEGT. CDR3 length: 14 amino acids. Repertoires were generated with immunoSEQ multiplex PCR, while TCRdb's copy carries only in-frame clones and drops some. The data show 55,000 to 75,000 clones, roughly 89% seen once. The V call is TRBV6-1, the J call TRBJ2-3, with 8 nucleotides matching TRBD2. This sample comprised peripheral blood, obtained after pregnancy. This TCR came from a female donor in good health, enrolled as a control in a pregnancy study. Here the CDR3 DNA reads TGTGCCAGCAAGCGGACTAGCCTATCAGATACGCAGTATTTT. Residues: CASKRTSLSDTQYF.